The 14 T cell receptor beta chains reported below all come from one sample, sequenced in a study of T cell responses to AZD1222 COVID-19 vaccine. TCRdb keeps only in-frame clones here, not all; method: immunoSEQ multiplex PCR. This table has 110,000 to 150,000 clones, around 90% appearing once. Sequencing used peripheral blood, obtained on day 0 of AZD1222 vaccination. The receptors come from an adult in good health.

The rearrangement uses TRBV4-3 and TRBJ2-5; 11 bases align to TRBD2. Looked up from germline, CDR1 is LGHNA and CDR2 is YSLEER. The CDR3 extends over 16 amino acids. V was clipped by 2 bases and J by 4 bases; unmatched bases: 6. CDR3 nucleotide sequence: TGCGCCAGCAGCCAATGGGGGCTAGCGGGAGGAGAGACCCAGTACTTC. It translates to CASSQWGLAGGETQYF.

The chain carries TRBV5-4 and TRBJ1-2, with 10 positions matching TRBD1. This CDR3 is 14 amino acids long. Germline loops: CDR1 SGHNT, CDR2 YYREEE (reference sequence). J was trimmed by 4 bases and V by 4 bases; bases with no gene match: 4. The CDR3 loop is CASSPGQGIYGYTF. The DNA for the CDR3 is TGTGCCAGCAGCCCGGGACAGGGGATCTATGGCTACACCTTC.

The chain couples TRBV19 to TRBJ1-1, with 7 bases matching TRBD1. With V trimmed by 1 base and J by 7 bases, 3 bases remained unmatched. Looked up from germline, CDR1 is LNHDA and CDR2 is SQIVND (reference sequence). The CDR3 consists of 13 residues. The CDR3 coding sequence is TGTGCCAGTAGTATAGCAGGGGGGGATGAAGCTTTCTTT. Translation gives CASSIAGGDEAFF.

This chain connects TRBV3-1 (or the pseudogene TRBV3-2) to TRBJ1-2; 8 bases are shared with TRBD1. The V gene end was trimmed by 4 bases and the J gene end by 0 bases; junction bases not matched to a gene: 10. CDR1 and CDR2 (germline): LGHDT, YNNKEL (reference sequence). The length of the CDR3 is 17 residues. CDR3 loop: CASSPNGQGRTNYGYTF. The CDR3 nucleotides are TGTGCCAGCAGCCCAAACGGACAGGGCCGGACTAACTATGGCTACACCTTC.

The rearrangement uses TRBV2 and TRBJ2-3; a possible D gene is TRBD2 (6 bases). The V gene lost 4 bases and the J gene lost 11 bases, with 22 bases spanning the gap. The germline V gene has CDR1 SNHLY and CDR2 FYNNEI. The CDR3 length is 15 residues. The CDR3 nucleotides read TGTGCCAGCAGTGGTCCCGGGACTGACATGAGGATGCAGTATTTT. Translated, it gives CASSGPGTDMRMQYF.

As DNA, the CDR3 is TGCGCCAGCAGCTTGGAGGCTCGAGCCGTCTACGAGCAGTACTTC. This codes for CASSLEARAVYEQYF. The rearrangement links TRBV5-1 to TRBJ2-7; D is undetermined. Trimming pared 0 bases from V and 3 bases from J, leaving 13 bases between. The CDR3 has 15 amino acids. The germline gives CDR1 SGHRS, CDR2 YFSETQ.

The chain has TRBV19 and TRBJ2-3; TRBD1 matches at 8 bases. Germline trimming cut 3 bases from V and 1 base from J; bases unmatched to any gene: 0. CDR1 LNHDA and CDR2 SQIVND come from the germline V gene (reference sequence). The CDR3 totals 14 residues. CDR3 loop: CASSMTGGTDTQYF. The CDR3 DNA is TGTGCCAGTAGTATGACAGGGGGCACAGATACGCAGTATTTT. Using reference TRBV19 and TRBJ2-3 for the parts outside the CDR3, the full variable domain is DGGITQSPKYLFRKEGQNVTLSCEQNLNHDAMYWYRQDPGQGLRLIYYSQIVNDFQKGDIAEGYSVSREKKESFPLTVTSAQKNPTAFYLCASSMTGGTDTQYFGPGTRLTVL.

The chain has TRBV19 and TRBJ1-2; D gene uncertain. The V gene lost 7 bases and the J gene lost 6 bases, with 18 bases spanning the gap. Germline-derived CDR1 and CDR2 are LNHDA and SQIVND (reference sequence). This CDR3 is 14 amino acids long. CDR3 nucleotide sequence: TGTGCCAGTACCTCGCCGTGGGGTTTGGATGGCTACACCTTC. It translates to CASTSPWGLDGYTF.

The rearrangement uses TRBV5-4 and TRBJ2-7; D possibly corresponds to TRBD1 (5 bases). CDR1 is SGHNT and CDR2 is YYREEE in the germline V gene (reference sequence). CDR3 size: 14 residues. Trimming stripped 1 base from V and 2 bases from J, with 10 bases between. CDR3 protein: CASSLNQGTYEQYF. In DNA form, the CDR3 reads TGTGCCAGCAGCTTGAATCAGGGAACCTACGAGCAGTACTTC.

The chain uses TRBV20-1 and TRBJ2-7, with D unclear. The germline V and J ends were trimmed by 3 bases and 1 base, with 10 bases remaining between them. This CDR3 comprises 13 residues. Germline CDR1 DFQATT, CDR2 SNEGSKA (reference sequence). The CDR3 is CSASRARSYEQYF. Written as DNA, the CDR3 is TGCAGTGCTAGTAGAGCTAGATCCTACGAGCAGTACTTC.

The chain carries TRBV18 and TRBJ2-4; 9 bases match TRBD1. The V and J ends lost 5 bases and 4 bases, in that order; junction bases with no gene match: 12. Germline lookup yields CDR1 KGHSH and CDR2 LQKENI. The length of the CDR3 is 17 residues. CDR3: CASSIRPPGQGKNIQYF. In DNA, the CDR3 is TGTGCCAGCTCAATCCGTCCCCCGGGACAGGGAAAAAACATTCAGTACTTC.

J is TRBJ1-1 and V is TRBV28; maybe TRBD1 (5 bases). CDR1 is MDHEN and CDR2 is SYDVKM in the germline V gene. The CDR3 covers 14 residues. V was trimmed by 2 bases and J by 5 bases, leaving 12 bases between them. The CDR3 here is CASSLLGRETEAFF. DNA of the CDR3: TGTGCCAGCAGTTTACTGGGCAGGGAGACTGAAGCTTTCTTT.

This clone was recorded only once. The V and J genes are TRBV3-1 (or the pseudogene TRBV3-2) and TRBJ1-2; D unclear. V was clipped by 1 base and J by 7 bases, with 10 bases between them. This CDR3 contains 13 residues. Per germline, CDR1 LGHDT and CDR2 YNNKEL (reference sequence). The CDR3: CASSQVGRRGYTF. In DNA, the CDR3 is TGTGCCAGCAGCCAAGTTGGACGGCGTGGCTACACCTTC.

The chain couples TRBV4-2 to TRBJ2-2, with 14 bases matching TRBD2. Germline-derived CDR1 and CDR2 are LGHNA and YNFKEQ. J gave up 7 bases and V 3 bases, and 7 bases lay outside the gene matches. The CDR3 is 17 amino acids. CDR3 in DNA: TGTGCCAGCAGCCATGCAGGGACTAGCGGGAGCAACGGGGAGCTGTTTTTT. Translating it yields CASSHAGTSGSNGELFF.